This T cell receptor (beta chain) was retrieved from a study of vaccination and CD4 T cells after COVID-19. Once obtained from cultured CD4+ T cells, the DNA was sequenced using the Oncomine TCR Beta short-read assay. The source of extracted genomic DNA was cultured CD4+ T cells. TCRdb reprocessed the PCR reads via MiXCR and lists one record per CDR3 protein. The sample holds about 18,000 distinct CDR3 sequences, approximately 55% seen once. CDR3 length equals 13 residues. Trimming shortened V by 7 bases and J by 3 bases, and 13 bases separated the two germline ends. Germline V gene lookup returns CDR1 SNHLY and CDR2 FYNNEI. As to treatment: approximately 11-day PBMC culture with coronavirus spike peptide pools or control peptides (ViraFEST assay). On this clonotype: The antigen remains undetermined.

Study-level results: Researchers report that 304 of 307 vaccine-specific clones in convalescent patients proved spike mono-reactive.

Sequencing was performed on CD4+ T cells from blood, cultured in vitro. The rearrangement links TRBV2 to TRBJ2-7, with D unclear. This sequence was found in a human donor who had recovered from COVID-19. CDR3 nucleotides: TGTGCCAGCACTTCGGACCATCTCTACGAGCAGTACTTC. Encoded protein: CASTSDHLYEQYF.